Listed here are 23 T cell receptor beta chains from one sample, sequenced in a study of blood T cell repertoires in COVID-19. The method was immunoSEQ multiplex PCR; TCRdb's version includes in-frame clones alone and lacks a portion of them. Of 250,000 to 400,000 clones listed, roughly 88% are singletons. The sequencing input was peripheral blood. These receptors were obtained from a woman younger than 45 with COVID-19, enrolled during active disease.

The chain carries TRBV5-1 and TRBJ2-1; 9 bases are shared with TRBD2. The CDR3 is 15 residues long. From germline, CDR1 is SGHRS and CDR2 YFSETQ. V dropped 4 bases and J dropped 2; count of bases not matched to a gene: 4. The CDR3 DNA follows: TGCGCCAGCAGCCAGACTAGCGGAGCCTACAATGAGCAGTTCTTC. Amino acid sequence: CASSQTSGAYNEQFF.

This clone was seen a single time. The CDR3, as DNA: TGTGCCAGCAGTTACAGGGGCCGACAGGGGGCCTATCAGCCCCAGCATTTT. This codes for CASSYRGRQGAYQPQHF. The chain has TRBV6-2 or TRBV6-3 and TRBJ1-5, with 10 bases that match TRBD1. CDR1 is MNHEY, CDR2 SVGEGT, per germline. The CDR3 totals 17 residues. The V segment lost 2 bases and the J segment 5 bases; nucleotides outside the gene matches: 9.

The CDR3 reads CSASSGRGADGELFF. The CDR3 DNA follows: TGCAGTGCTAGTTCGGGCAGGGGTGCTGACGGGGAGCTGTTTTTT. The rearrangement uses TRBV20-1 and TRBJ2-2; possible D gene TRBD1, 6 bases. This CDR3 is built from 15 residues. Trimming stripped 3 bases from V and 7 bases from J, with 18 bases between. From germline, CDR1 is DFQATT and CDR2 SNEGSKA (reference sequence).

CDR3 residues: CASSQVTSGRSNEQFF. CDR3 DNA: TGTGCCAGCAGCCAAGTGACTAGCGGGAGGAGCAATGAGCAGTTCTTC. V and J are TRBV4-2 and TRBJ2-1, with 13 bases fitting TRBD2. Trimming at V came to 1 base and at J to 6 bases, leaving 3 bases not matched to a gene. The CDR3 sequence is 16 residues long. In germline, CDR1 is LGHNA, CDR2 YNFKEQ.

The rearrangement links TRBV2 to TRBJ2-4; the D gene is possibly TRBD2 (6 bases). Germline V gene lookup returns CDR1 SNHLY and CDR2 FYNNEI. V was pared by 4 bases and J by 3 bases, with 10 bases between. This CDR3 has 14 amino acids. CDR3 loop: CASSGRRGKNIQYF. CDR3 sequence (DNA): TGTGCCAGCAGTGGGAGGCGGGGCAAAAACATTCAGTACTTC.

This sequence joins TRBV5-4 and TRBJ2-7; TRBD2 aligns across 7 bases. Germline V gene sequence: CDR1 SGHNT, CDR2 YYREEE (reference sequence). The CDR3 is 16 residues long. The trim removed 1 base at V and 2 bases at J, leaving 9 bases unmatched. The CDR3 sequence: CASSLPRASGTYEQYF. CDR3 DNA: TGTGCCAGCAGCTTGCCTAGGGCTAGCGGTACCTACGAGCAGTACTTC.

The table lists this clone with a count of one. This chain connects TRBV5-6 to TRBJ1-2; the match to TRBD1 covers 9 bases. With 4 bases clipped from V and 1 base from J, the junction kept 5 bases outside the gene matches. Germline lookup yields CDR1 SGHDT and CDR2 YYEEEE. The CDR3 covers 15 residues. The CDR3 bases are TGTGCCAGCAGCGAAGGGACAGGGAATAACTATGGCTACACCTTC. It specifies CASSEGTGNNYGYTF.

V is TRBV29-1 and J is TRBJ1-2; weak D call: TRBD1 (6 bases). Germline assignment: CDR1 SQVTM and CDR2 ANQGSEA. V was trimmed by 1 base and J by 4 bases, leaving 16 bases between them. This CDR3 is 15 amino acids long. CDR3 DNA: TGCAGCGTTGAAGGGGGGAACAGGGACATCTATGGCTACACCTTC. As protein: CSVEGGNRDIYGYTF.

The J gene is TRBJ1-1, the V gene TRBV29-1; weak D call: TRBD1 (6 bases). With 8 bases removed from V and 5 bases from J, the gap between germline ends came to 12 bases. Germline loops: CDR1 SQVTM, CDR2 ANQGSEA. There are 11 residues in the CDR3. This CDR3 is CSSNRETEAFF. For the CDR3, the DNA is TGCAGCAGTAACAGGGAGACTGAAGCTTTCTTT.

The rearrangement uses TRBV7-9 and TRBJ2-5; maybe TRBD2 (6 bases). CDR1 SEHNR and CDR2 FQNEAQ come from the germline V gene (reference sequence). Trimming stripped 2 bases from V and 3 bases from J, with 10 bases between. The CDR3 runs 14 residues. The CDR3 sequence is CASSLRLDKETQYF. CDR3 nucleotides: TGTGCCAGCAGCTTACGACTAGATAAAGAGACCCAGTACTTC. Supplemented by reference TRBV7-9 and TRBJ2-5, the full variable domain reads DTGVSQNPRHKITKRGQNVTFRCDPISEHNRLYWYRQTLGQGPEFLTYFQNEAQLEKSRLLSDRFSAERPKGSFSTLEIQRTEQGDSAMYLCASSLRLDKETQYFGPGTRLLVL.

The DNA for the CDR3 is TGCAGCGTTGAACAGGGGGACACTGAAGCTTTCTTT. This sequence encodes CSVEQGDTEAFF. This sequence joins TRBV29-1 and TRBJ1-1, with 7 bases fitting TRBD1. Germline V gene lookup returns CDR1 SQVTM and CDR2 ANQGSEA. V was pared by 2 bases and J by 3 bases, with 0 bases of the junction left unmatched. This CDR3 contains 12 residues. Filled out from reference TRBV29-1 and TRBJ1-1, the complete variable domain reads SAVISQKPSRDICQRGTSLTIQCQVDSQVTMMFWYRQQPGQSLTLIATANQGSEATYESGFVIDKFPISRPNLTFSTLTVSNMSPEDSSIYLCSVEQGDTEAFFGQGTRLTVV.

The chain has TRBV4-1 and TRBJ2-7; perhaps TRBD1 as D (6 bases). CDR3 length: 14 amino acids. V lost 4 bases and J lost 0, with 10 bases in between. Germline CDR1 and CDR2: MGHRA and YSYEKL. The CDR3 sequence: CASSPQGSSYEQYF. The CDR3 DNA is TGCGCCAGCAGCCCTCAGGGGAGCTCCTACGAGCAGTACTTC.

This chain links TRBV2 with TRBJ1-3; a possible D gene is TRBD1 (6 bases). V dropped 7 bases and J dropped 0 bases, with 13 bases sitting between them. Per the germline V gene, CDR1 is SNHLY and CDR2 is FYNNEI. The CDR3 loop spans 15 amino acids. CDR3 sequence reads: CASTRGRLSGNTIYF. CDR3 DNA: TGTGCCAGCACGCGGGGGCGACTCTCTGGAAACACCATATATTTT. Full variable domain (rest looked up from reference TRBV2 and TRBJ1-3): EPEVTQTPSHQVTQMGQEVILRCVPISNHLYFYWYRQILGQKVEFLVSFYNNEISEKSEIFDDQFSVERPDGSNFTLKIRSTKLEDSAMYFCASTRGRLSGNTIYFGEGSWLTVV.

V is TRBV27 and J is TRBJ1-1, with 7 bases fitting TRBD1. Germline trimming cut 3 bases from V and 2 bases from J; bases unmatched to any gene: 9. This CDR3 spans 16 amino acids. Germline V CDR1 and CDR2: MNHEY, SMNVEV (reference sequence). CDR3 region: CASSLAAGGQNTEAFF. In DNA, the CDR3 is TGTGCCAGCAGTTTGGCGGCAGGGGGGCAAAACACTGAAGCTTTCTTT.

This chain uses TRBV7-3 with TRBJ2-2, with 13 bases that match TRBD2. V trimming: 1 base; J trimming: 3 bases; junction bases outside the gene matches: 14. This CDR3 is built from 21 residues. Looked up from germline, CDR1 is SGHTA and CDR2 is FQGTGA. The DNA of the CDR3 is TGTGCCAGCAGCTTAAACCCACTAGCGGGAGGGCCCTCGGTGTACACCGGGGAGCTGTTTTTT. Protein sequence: CASSLNPLAGGPSVYTGELFF.

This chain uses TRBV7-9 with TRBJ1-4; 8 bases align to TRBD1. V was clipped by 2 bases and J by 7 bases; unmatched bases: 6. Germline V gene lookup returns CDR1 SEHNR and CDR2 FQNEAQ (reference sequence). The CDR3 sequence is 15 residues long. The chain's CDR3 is CASSLLTGGTEKLFF. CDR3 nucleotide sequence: TGTGCCAGCAGCTTATTAACAGGGGGTACTGAAAAACTGTTTTTT.

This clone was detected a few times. CDR3 region: CAWTLNHQDEQYF. CDR3 in DNA: TGTGCCTGGACCCTAAATCATCAGGACGAGCAGTACTTC. This rearrangement joins TRBV30 to TRBJ2-7; no definite D call. This CDR3 has 13 amino acids. CDR1 and CDR2 (germline): GTSNPN, SVGIG (reference sequence). V gave up 4 bases and J gave up 5 bases, with 15 bases separating them.

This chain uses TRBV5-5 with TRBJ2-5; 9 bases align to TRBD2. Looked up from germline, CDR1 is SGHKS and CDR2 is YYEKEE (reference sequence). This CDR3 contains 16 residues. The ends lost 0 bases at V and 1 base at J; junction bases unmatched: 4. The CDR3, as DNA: TGTGCCAGCAGCTTGGCTCGACTAGCGGTCCAAGAGACCCAGTACTTC. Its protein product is CASSLARLAVQETQYF.

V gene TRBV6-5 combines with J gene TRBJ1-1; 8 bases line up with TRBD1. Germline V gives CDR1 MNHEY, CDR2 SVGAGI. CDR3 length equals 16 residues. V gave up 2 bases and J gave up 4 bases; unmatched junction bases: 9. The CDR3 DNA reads TGTGCCAGCAGTTACGCTACAGGGGGTTATTTCACTGAAGCTTTCTTT. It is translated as CASSYATGGYFTEAFF.

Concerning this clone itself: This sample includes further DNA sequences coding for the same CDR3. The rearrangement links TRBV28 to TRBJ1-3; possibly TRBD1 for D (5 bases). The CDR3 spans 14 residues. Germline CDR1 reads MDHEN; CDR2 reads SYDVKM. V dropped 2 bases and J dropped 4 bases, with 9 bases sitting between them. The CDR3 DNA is TGTGCCAGCAGTTTAGGGGGGACCGGAAACACCATATATTTT. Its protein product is CASSLGGTGNTIYF.

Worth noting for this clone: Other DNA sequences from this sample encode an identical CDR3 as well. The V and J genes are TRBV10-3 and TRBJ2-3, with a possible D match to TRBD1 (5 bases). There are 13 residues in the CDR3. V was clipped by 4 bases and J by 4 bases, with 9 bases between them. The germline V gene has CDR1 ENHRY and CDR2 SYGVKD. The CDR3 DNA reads TGTGCCATCAGTGGGCAGGGTGCAGATACGCAGTATTTT. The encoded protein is CAISGQGADTQYF.

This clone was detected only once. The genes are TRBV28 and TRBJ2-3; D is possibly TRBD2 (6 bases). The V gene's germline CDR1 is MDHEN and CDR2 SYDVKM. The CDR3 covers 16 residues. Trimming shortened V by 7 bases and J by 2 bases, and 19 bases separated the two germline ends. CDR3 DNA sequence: TGTGCCAGCATCCCGGGACTTCAGTCGGACACAGATACGCAGTATTTT. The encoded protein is CASIPGLQSDTDTQYF. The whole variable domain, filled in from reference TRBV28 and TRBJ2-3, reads DVKVTQSSRYLVKRTGEKVFLECVQDMDHENMFWYRQDPGLGLRLIYFSYDVKMKEKGDIPEGYSVSREKKERFSLILESASTNQTSMYLCASIPGLQSDTDTQYFGPGTRLTVL.

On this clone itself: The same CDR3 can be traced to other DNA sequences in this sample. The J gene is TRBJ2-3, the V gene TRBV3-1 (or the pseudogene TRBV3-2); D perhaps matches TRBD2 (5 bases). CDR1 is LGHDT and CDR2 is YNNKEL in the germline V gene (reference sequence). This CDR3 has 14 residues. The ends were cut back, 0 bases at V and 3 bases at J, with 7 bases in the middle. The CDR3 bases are TGTGCCAGCAGCCAAGATTTAGCGACAGATACGCAGTATTTT. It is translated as CASSQDLATDTQYF.